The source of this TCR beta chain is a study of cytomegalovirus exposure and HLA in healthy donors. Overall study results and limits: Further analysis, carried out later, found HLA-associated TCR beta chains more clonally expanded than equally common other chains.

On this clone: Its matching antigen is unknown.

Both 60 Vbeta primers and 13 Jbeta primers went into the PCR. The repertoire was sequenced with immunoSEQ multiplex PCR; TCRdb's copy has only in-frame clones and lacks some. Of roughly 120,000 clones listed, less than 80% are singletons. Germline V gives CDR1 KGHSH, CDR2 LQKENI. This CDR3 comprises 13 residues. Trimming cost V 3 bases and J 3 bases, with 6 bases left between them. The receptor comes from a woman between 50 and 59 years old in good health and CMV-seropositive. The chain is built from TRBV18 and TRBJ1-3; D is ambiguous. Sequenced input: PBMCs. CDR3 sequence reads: CASSPGDGNTIYF. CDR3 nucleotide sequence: TGTGCCAGCTCACCCGGGGATGGAAACACCATATATTTT. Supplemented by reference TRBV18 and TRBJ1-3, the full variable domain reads NAGVMQNPRHLVRRRGQEARLRCSPMKGHSHVYWYRQLPEEGLKFMVYLQKENIIDESGMPKERFSAEFPKEGPSILRIQQVVRGDSAAYFCASSPGDGNTIYFGEGSWLTVV.